This T cell receptor (beta chain) emerged from a study of blood T cell repertoires in COVID-19. About the research overall: Sites in the United States, Italy and Spain provided acute and convalescent COVID-19 samples. The analysed material was cDNA or gDNA that came from T cells, B-cell-depleted T cells, or PBMCs.

V dropped 4 bases and J dropped 4; count of bases not matched to a gene: 5. Germline-derived CDR1 and CDR2 are MDHEN and SYDVKM. The CDR3 sequence is 14 residues long. Original processing methods: Amplified reference gene primers provided the basis for estimating nucleated cell counts. Using immunoSEQ multiplex PCR, the repertoire was profiled, and TCRdb retains in-frame clones only, with some absent. Clone size and the V and J calls come from that table; the DNA yielded D and trimming. The data contain hundreds of thousands of clones, about 86% of them singletons. The chain is built from TRBV28 and TRBJ1-1, with TRBD1 matching over 8 bases. This TCR was recovered from an older man with acute or convalescent COVID-19. Sequences were obtained from peripheral blood. DNA of the CDR3: TGTGCCAGCAGTTCCCCCGACAGGGGCACTGAAGCTTTCTTT. This sequence encodes CASSSPDRGTEAFF.